These 11 T cell receptor beta chains came from one sample sequenced in a study of blood T cell repertoires in COVID-19. Repertoires were generated with immunoSEQ multiplex PCR, while TCRdb's copy carries only in-frame clones and drops some. In the table there are approximately 110,000 clones, over 75% of which are singletons. Sequencing was performed on peripheral blood. These TCRs come from an elderly woman with acute or convalescent COVID-19.

The chain employs TRBV27 and TRBJ2-3; TRBD1 is a possible D gene (5 bases). CDR1 MNHEY and CDR2 SMNVEV come from the germline V gene (reference sequence). V lost 3 bases, J lost 6 bases, and 13 bases lay in between. CDR3 length: 14 residues. The CDR3 protein is CASSFVYPGDTQYF. The CDR3 DNA is TGTGCCAGCAGTTTCGTGTATCCAGGGGATACGCAGTATTTT.

The chain carries TRBV5-4 and TRBJ1-5; 10 positions agree with TRBD1. Germline trimming cut 3 bases from V and 9 bases from J; bases unmatched to any gene: 18. Germline values: CDR1 SGHNT, CDR2 YYREEE (reference sequence). There are 18 residues in the CDR3. The CDR3 protein is CASSSKPGQGIPPGPQHF. As DNA, the CDR3 is TGTGCCAGCAGCTCTAAACCGGGACAGGGGATTCCTCCAGGGCCCCAGCATTTT.

This clone was seen just once. V usage is TRBV2 and J usage is TRBJ2-7; 9 bases agree with TRBD2. V lost 3 bases and J lost 2; bases outside the gene matches: 5. CDR1 and CDR2 (germline): SNHLY, FYNNEI. CDR3 length: 15 residues. CDR3 nucleotide sequence: TGTGCCAGCAGTGACGGCGGGGGGGTCGCCTACGAGCAGTACTTC. This translates into CASSDGGGVAYEQYF.

This chain connects TRBV30 to TRBJ1-3; D gene ambiguous. V shed 5 bases and J shed 4 bases, with 9 bases lying between them. Germline CDR1 is GTSNPN and CDR2 is SVGIG (reference sequence). This CDR3 is built from 12 residues. CDR3 sequence reads: CAWDLGGNTIYF. The CDR3 bases are TGTGCCTGGGACCTAGGAGGAAACACCATATATTTT.

The chain couples TRBV5-1 to TRBJ1-4, with 8 positions matching TRBD1. Per the germline V gene, CDR1 is SGHRS and CDR2 is YFSETQ. V was pared by 4 bases and J by 4 bases, with 12 bases of the junction left unmatched. The CDR3 consists of 17 residues. CDR3 DNA sequence: TGCGCCAGCAGCACGGGACAGGCAAGGTCTAATAATGAAAAACTGTTTTTT. Protein product: CASSTGQARSNNEKLFF.

V gene TRBV6-5 combines with J gene TRBJ1-6; D not certain. Germline values: CDR1 MNHEY, CDR2 SVGAGI. The CDR3 covers 13 residues. The V end was cut by 4 bases, the J end by 9 bases, with 10 bases between. CDR3 sequence: CASSSTDSSPLHF. In DNA form, the CDR3 reads TGTGCCAGCAGTTCAACGGACTCTTCACCCCTCCACTTT.

The gene calls are TRBV10-3 and TRBJ2-1; 13 bases agree with TRBD2. In germline, CDR1 is ENHRY, CDR2 SYGVKD. This CDR3 region has 16 residues. Trimming cost V 3 bases and J 5 bases; bases outside gene matches: 4. In nucleotides, the CDR3 is TGTGCCATCAGTGAAGGGGGGACTAGCGGGGACAATGAGCAGTTCTTC. This codes for CAISEGGTSGDNEQFF.

The rearrangement links TRBV2 to TRBJ1-5, with 12 bases fitting TRBD1. Unmatched junction bases numbered 8, after V lost 4 bases and J lost 7 bases. The germline V gene has CDR1 SNHLY and CDR2 FYNNEI. This CDR3 region has 16 residues. In DNA, the CDR3 is TGTGCCAGCAGTGCTAGGGACAGGGGGCTGGGGCAGCCCCAGCATTTT. Encoded protein: CASSARDRGLGQPQHF.

The chain has TRBV5-4 and TRBJ2-7; tentatively, D is TRBD1 (6 bases). V was cut by 3 bases and J by 6 bases, with 16 bases left in between. This CDR3 comprises 14 residues. The germline V gene has CDR1 SGHNT and CDR2 YYREEE (reference sequence). Here the CDR3 DNA reads TGTGCCAGCAGCTCTTTTGGGGGCTCGGGCGAGCAGTACTTC. Protein sequence: CASSSFGGSGEQYF.

The CDR3 is CASSLALAEQYF. CDR3 coding DNA: TGTGCCAGCAGTTTAGCTTTAGCGGAGCAGTACTTC. The chain links TRBV12-3 or TRBV12-4 to TRBJ2-7; D is perhaps TRBD2 (5 bases). The CDR3 has 12 amino acids. The V end was cut by 0 bases, the J end by 7 bases, with 7 bases between.

The chain has TRBV18 and TRBJ2-7; the match to TRBD1 covers 8 bases. Germline CDR1 and CDR2: KGHSH and LQKENI. J was trimmed by 7 bases and V by 4 bases; bases with no gene match: 9. The length of the CDR3 is 14 residues. CDR3 DNA: TGTGCCAGCTCACAATTACAGGGGGTCGATGAGCAGTACTTC. This gives the protein CASSQLQGVDEQYF.